The 10 T cell receptor beta chains presented below share a single source sample, sequenced in a study of cytomegalovirus exposure and HLA in healthy donors. Use of 60 Vbeta and 13 Jbeta primers characterized the PCR. The protocol was immunoSEQ multiplex PCR, while the TCRdb copy is restricted to in-frame clones and leaves out a portion. The table includes about 160,000 clones, around 80% detected once. What was sequenced was PBMCs. Every receptor here comes from a male donor in good health and CMV-seropositive.

This sequence joins TRBV29-1 and TRBJ2-7; tentatively, D is TRBD1 (6 bases). V was shortened by 2 bases and J by 6 bases, with 14 bases between the two germline ends. Germline V gene lookup returns CDR1 SQVTM and CDR2 ANQGSEA. This CDR3 has 13 amino acids. CDR3 coding DNA: TGCAGCGTTGAAAGTCTCAGGGGCGCCGAGCAGTACTTC. It is translated as CSVESLRGAEQYF.

The J gene is TRBJ2-1, the V gene TRBV4-2, with TRBD2 matching 13 bases. The CDR3 has 19 amino acids. Per the germline V gene, CDR1 is LGHNA and CDR2 is YNFKEQ. Trimming took 3 bases from V and 7 from J; bases not matched to a gene: 15. CDR3 amino acids: CASSHEGLAGNSKRNEQFF. DNA of the CDR3: TGTGCCAGCAGCCACGAGGGACTAGCGGGAAATTCCAAGAGAAATGAGCAGTTCTTC.

The gene calls are TRBV7-2 and TRBJ2-1; 15 bases agree with TRBD2. The germline V gene encodes CDR1 SGHTA and CDR2 FQGNSA. With V trimmed by 5 bases and J by 4 bases, 3 bases remained unmatched. The CDR3 totals 16 residues. CDR3 amino acids: CASSGTSGRPYNEQFF. The CDR3 DNA reads as TGTGCCAGCAGCGGGACTAGCGGGAGGCCTTACAATGAGCAGTTCTTC. The full variable domain, with the rest looked up from reference TRBV7-2 and TRBJ2-1, is GAGVSQSPSNKVTEKGKDVELRCDPISGHTALYWYRQSLGQGLEFLIYFQGNSAPDKSGLPSDRFSAERTGGSVSTLTIQRTQQEDSAVYLCASSGTSGRPYNEQFFGPGTRLTVL.

As for this clone: One end of the junction varies from germline; a read error may be responsible. The chain joins TRBV7-9 to TRBJ2-7; 7 bases are shared with TRBD1. CDR3 length equals 15 residues. The germline CDR1 and CDR2 sequences are SEHNR and FQNEAQ (reference sequence). Here the CDR3 DNA reads TGTTCCAGCAGTTCATTTTCGACAGGGAACTACGAGCAGTACTTC. Translation gives CSSSSFSTGNYEQYF. The full variable domain, rest sourced from reference TRBV7-9 and TRBJ2-7, is DTGVSQNPRHKITKRGQNVTFRCDPISEHNRLYWYRQTLGQGPEFLTYFQNEAQLEKSRLLSDRFSAERPKGSFSTLEIQRTEQGDSAMYLCSSSSFSTGNYEQYFGPGTRLTVT.

This sequence joins TRBV5-1 and TRBJ1-4; 9 nucleotides match TRBD1. This CDR3 is 16 amino acids long. Germline CDR1 reads SGHRS; CDR2 reads YFSETQ. After removal of 3 bases from V and 5 bases from J, the junction contained 8 bases not matched to a gene. CDR3 loop: CASSWGEGTGNEKLFF. CDR3 bases: TGCGCCAGCAGCTGGGGAGAAGGGACAGGGAATGAAAAACTGTTTTTT.

This rearrangement joins TRBV18 to TRBJ2-7; D perhaps matches TRBD2 (5 bases). Germline CDR1 is KGHSH and CDR2 is LQKENI. Trimming took off 0 bases at V and 9 bases at J, with 18 bases between the two ends. This CDR3 is built from 15 residues. CDR3 residues: CASSPPHGSWGAQYF. In DNA form, the CDR3 reads TGTGCCAGCTCACCACCTCACGGGTCCTGGGGAGCGCAGTACTTC.

The chain uses TRBV18 and TRBJ1-5; D remains unclear. The germline V and J ends were trimmed by 2 bases and 8 bases, with 16 bases remaining between them. From germline, CDR1 is KGHSH and CDR2 LQKENI. The CDR3 is made up of 15 amino acids. The CDR3 bases are TGTGCCAGCTCACCATCGGCGGGGATAGGTGAGCCCCAGCATTTT. It yields the protein CASSPSAGIGEPQHF.

The chain is built from TRBV5-4 and TRBJ2-7; 10 nucleotides align to TRBD2. The trim removed 0 bases at V and 0 bases at J, leaving 6 bases unmatched. This CDR3 has 17 amino acids. Germline CDR1 is SGHNT and CDR2 is YYREEE (reference sequence). The CDR3 sequence is CASSLGLAGVNSYEQYF. DNA of the CDR3: TGTGCCAGCAGCTTGGGGCTAGCGGGAGTCAACTCCTACGAGCAGTACTTC. The variable domain in full, with the rest retrieved from reference TRBV5-4 and TRBJ2-7, is ETGVTQSPTHLIKTRGQQVTLRCSSQSGHNTVSWYQQALGQGPQFIFQYYREEENGRGNFPPRFSGLQFPNYSSELNVNALELDDSALYLCASSLGLAGVNSYEQYFGPGTRLTVT.

The rearrangement links TRBV6-1 to TRBJ2-7; D might be TRBD1 (5 bases). The V gene's germline CDR1 is MNHNS and CDR2 SASEGT. This CDR3 region has 15 residues. V gave up 2 bases and J gave up 4 bases, with 15 bases separating them. Here the CDR3 DNA reads TGTGCCAGCAGTGAATCGCCCAACAGGAGATACGAGCAGTACTTC. It translates to CASSESPNRRYEQYF.

This chain links TRBV7-2 with TRBJ2-3, with TRBD1 identical over 7 bases. V shed 4 bases, J shed 4 bases, and the junction held 11 bases outside the gene matches. This CDR3 spans 16 amino acids. Germline V gives CDR1 SGHTA, CDR2 FQGNSA. The CDR3 reads CASSSSPTGAPDTQYF. The DNA for the CDR3 is TGTGCCAGCAGCTCCAGCCCTACAGGGGCCCCAGATACGCAGTATTTT.